The sequence of this TCR beta chain was determined in a study of neurological immune-mediated disorders. Study observations and caveats: Whereas HTLV-1-associated myelopathy showed the most TCR clonal expansion, multiple sclerosis showed the least, with levels below those of healthy controls.

With V trimmed by 2 bases and J by 7 bases, 4 bases remained unmatched. Looked up from germline, CDR1 is SEHNR and CDR2 is FQNEAQ (reference sequence). The CDR3 contains 16 residues. This clonotype has a count of ten or more. Its antigen is unidentified. By 5'RACE with 10-nucleotide random UMIs, the cDNA was made. TCRdb used MiXCR to reprocess the 5' RACE reads, holding one entry per CDR3 protein. Found here are tens of thousands of distinct CDR3 sequences, 3.5% to 5% of them singletons; the top ten hold 6.9%. Sequenced material: PBMCs. The V and J genes are TRBV7-9 and TRBJ2-1, with 14 bases lining up with TRBD2. The clonotype was recovered from a man younger than 45 with multiple sclerosis. The CDR3 loop is CASSLRTSGGMNEQFF. The CDR3 DNA reads as TGTGCCAGCAGCTTACGGACTAGCGGGGGGATGAATGAGCAGTTCTTC.